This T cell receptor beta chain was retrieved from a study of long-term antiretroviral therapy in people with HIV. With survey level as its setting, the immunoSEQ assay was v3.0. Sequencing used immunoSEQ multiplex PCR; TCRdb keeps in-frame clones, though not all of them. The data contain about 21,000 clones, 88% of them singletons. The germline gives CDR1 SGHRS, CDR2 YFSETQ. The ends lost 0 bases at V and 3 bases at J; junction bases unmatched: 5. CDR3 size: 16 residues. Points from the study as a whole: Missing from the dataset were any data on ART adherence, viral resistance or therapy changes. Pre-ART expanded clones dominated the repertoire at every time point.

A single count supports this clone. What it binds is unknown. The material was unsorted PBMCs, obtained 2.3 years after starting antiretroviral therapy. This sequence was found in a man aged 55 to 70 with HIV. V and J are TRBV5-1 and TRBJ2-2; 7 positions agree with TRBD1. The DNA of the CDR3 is TGCGCCAGCAGCTTGGAAACGGGACAGTACACCGGGGAGCTGTTTTTT. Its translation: CASSLETGQYTGELFF.